The TCR beta chain described here comes from a study of T cells expressing NK-cell markers. On the study more broadly: It was sorted CD3+CD56-NKG2C+, CD3+CD56+NKG2C- and CD3+CD56+NKG2C+ T cells that provided the TCR beta repertoires. HCMV serostatus: seven of eight sequenced donors positive, one negative.

The length of the CDR3 is 16 residues. In germline, CDR1 is MNHEY, CDR2 SMNVEV (reference sequence). From its re-call of the 5' RACE reads, TCRdb lists each CDR3 protein once, without DNA. The table for this sample gives 300,000 to 450,000 distinct CDR3 sequences. This clonotype was sampled from a man aged 18-70 years in good health. Sequences were obtained from blood T cells: a sorted CD56 or NKG2C T cell subset, CD4+ or CD8+ T cells, or bulk PBMC T cells (not recorded which). The rearrangement joins TRBV27 to TRBJ1-3; there is no DNA to check the TCRdb D call of TRBD1. CDR3 in amino acids: CASSATGIVTGNTIYF.